This record concerns one T cell receptor (beta chain) sequence. Its antigen is still unknown. This sample is drawn from a study of brain T cells in children with intractable seizures. Profiled with immunoSEQ multiplex PCR; TCRdb holds only in-frame clones, not every one. Of around 20,000 clones in the sample, 90% to 95% were seen once. Regarding the study as a whole: HCMV serostatus was not known, and viral specificity came from CDR3 similarity only.

Only cases whose brain tissue showed the highest T cell transcript signatures were sequenced. Before surgery, patients took at least one anti-epileptic drug. This CDR3 has 14 residues. CDR1 and CDR2 (germline): KGHDR, SFDVKD. V lost 1 base to trimming and J lost 5 bases, with 8 bases between them. This receptor was identified in a boy aged 5-17 years with focal cortical dysplasia and intractable seizures. The chain carries TRBV24-1 and TRBJ2-1; D remains unclear. The input for sequencing was peripheral blood, taken at surgery. CDR3 coding DNA: TGTGCCACCAGTGATTTTAGGCCTAACAATGAGCAGTTCTTC. Its translation: CATSDFRPNNEQFF.